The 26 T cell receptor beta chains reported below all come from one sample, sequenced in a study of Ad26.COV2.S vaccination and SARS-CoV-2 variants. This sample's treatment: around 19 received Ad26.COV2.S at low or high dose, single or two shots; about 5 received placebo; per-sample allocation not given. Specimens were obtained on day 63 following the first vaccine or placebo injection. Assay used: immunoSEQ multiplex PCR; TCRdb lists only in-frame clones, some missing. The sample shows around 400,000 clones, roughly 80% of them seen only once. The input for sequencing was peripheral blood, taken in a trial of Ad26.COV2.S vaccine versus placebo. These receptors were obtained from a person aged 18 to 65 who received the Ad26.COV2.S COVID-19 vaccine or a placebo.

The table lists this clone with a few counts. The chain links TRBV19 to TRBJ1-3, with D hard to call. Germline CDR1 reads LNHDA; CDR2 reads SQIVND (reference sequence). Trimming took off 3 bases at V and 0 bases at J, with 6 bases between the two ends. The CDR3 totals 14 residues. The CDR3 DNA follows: TGTGCCAGTAGTATTGGACTCTCTGGAAACACCATATATTTT. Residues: CASSIGLSGNTIYF.

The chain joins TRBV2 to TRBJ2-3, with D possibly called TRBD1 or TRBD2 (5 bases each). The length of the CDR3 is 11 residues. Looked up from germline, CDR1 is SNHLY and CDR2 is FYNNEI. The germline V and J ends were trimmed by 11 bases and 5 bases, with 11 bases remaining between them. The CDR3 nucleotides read TGTGCCTCCACAGGAGGAGATACGCAGTATTTT. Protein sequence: CASTGGDTQYF.

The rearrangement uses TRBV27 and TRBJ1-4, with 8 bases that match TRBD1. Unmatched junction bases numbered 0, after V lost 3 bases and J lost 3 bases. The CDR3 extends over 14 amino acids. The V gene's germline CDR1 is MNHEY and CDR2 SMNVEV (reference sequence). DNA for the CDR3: TGTGCCAGCAGTTTGACAGGGGCTAATGAAAAACTGTTTTTT. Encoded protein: CASSLTGANEKLFF.

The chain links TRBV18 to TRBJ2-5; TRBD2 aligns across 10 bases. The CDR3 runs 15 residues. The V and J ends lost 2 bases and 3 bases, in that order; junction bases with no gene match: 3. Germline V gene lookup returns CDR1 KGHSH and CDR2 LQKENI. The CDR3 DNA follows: TGTGCCAGCTCACCAGGGCTAGCGGGAGAAGAGACCCAGTACTTC. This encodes CASSPGLAGEETQYF.

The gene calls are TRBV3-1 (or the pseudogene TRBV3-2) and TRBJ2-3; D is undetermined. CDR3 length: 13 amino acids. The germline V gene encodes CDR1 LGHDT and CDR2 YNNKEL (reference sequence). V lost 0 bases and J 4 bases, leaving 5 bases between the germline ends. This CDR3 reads CASSQDWADTQYF. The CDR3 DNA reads TGTGCCAGCAGCCAAGATTGGGCAGATACGCAGTATTTT.

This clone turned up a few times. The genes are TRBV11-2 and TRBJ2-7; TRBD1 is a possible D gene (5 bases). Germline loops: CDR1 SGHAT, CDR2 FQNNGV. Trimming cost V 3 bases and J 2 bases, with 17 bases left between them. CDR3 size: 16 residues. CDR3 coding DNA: TGTGCCAGCAGCTTTAGCAGGGCTTACGCAGCCTACGAGCAGTACTTC. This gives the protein CASSFSRAYAAYEQYF.

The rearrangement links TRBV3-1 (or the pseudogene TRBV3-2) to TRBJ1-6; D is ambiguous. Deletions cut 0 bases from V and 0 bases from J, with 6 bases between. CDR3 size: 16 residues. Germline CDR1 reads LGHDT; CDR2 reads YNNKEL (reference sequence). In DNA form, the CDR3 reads TGTGCCAGCAGCCAAGAGTACGGCTCCTATAATTCACCCCTCCACTTT. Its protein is CASSQEYGSYNSPLHF.

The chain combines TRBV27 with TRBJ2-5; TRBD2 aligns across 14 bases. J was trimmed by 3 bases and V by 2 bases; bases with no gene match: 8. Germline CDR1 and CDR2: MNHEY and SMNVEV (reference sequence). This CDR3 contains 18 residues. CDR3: CASSLRRPGLAGEETQYF. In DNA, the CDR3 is TGTGCCAGCAGTTTAAGAAGGCCGGGACTAGCGGGAGAAGAGACCCAGTACTTC.

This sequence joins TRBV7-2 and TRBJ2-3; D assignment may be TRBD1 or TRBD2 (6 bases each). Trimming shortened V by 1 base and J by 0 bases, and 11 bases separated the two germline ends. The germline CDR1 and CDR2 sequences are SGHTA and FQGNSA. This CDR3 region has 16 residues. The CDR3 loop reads CASSLGRGTSTDTQYF. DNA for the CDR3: TGTGCCAGCAGCTTAGGAAGGGGGACTAGCACAGATACGCAGTATTTT.

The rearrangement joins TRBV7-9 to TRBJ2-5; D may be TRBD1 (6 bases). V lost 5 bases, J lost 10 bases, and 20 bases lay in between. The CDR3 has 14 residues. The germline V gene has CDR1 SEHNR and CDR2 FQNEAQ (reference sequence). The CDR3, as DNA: TGTGCCAGCAGCCCTACAGGGACACTCGTGGACCAGTACTTC. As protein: CASSPTGTLVDQYF.

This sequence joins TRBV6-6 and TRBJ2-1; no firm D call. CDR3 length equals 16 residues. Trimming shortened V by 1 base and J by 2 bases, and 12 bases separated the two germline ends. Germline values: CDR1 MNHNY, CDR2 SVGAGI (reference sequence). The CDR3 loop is CASSYWPSPPYNEQFF. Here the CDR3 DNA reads TGTGCCAGCAGTTACTGGCCTTCGCCCCCCTACAATGAGCAGTTCTTC.

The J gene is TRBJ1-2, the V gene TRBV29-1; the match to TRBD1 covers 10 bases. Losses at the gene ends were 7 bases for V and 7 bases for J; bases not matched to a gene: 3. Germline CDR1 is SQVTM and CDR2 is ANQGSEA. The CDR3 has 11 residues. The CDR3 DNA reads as TGCAGCGCACGACAGGGGGCTGGCTACACCTTC. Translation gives CSARQGAGYTF.

The CDR3 sequence is CASSYNPGTNEQYF. CDR3 DNA: TGTGCCAGCAGTTACAATCCGGGGACGAACGAGCAGTACTTC. This rearrangement joins TRBV6-5 to TRBJ2-7; the D call may be TRBD1 or TRBD2 (5 bases each). Germline values: CDR1 MNHEY, CDR2 SVGAGI. The germline V and J ends were trimmed by 2 bases and 5 bases, with 13 bases remaining between them. The CDR3 is 14 residues long.

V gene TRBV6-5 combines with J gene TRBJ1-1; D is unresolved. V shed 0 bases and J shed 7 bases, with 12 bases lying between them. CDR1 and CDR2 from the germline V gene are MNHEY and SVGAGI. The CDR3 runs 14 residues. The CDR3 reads CASSYSTLAFEAFF. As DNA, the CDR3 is TGTGCCAGCAGTTACTCGACCCTAGCCTTTGAAGCTTTCTTT.

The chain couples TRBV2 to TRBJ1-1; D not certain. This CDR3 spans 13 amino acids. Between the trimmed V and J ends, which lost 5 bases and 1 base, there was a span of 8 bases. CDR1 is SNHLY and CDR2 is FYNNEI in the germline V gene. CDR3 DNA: TGTGCCAGCAGTAACAGAGAGAACACTGAAGCTTTCTTT. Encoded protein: CASSNRENTEAFF. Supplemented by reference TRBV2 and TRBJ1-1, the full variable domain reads EPEVTQTPSHQVTQMGQEVILRCVPISNHLYFYWYRQILGQKVEFLVSFYNNEISEKSEIFDDQFSVERPDGSNFTLKIRSTKLEDSAMYFCASSNRENTEAFFGQGTRLTVV.

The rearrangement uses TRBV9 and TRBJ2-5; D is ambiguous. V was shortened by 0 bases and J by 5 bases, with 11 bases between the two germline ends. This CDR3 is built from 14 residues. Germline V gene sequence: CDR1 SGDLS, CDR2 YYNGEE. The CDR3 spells CASSVGRSVETQYF. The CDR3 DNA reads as TGTGCCAGCAGCGTAGGTCGTTCGGTGGAGACCCAGTACTTC.

The CDR3 protein is CASSQEAVGDYGYTF. The CDR3 DNA reads as TGTGCCAGCAGCCAAGAAGCGGTAGGTGACTATGGCTACACCTTC. The genes are TRBV4-2 and TRBJ1-2; D uncertain. The CDR3 runs to 15 residues. Germline values: CDR1 LGHNA, CDR2 YNFKEQ. Trimming stripped 0 bases from V and 3 bases from J, with 11 bases between.

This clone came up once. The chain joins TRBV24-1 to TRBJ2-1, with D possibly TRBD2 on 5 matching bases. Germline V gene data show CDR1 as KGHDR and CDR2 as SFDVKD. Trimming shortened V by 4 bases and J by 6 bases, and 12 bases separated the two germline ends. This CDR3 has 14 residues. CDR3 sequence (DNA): TGTGCCACCAGTGAGTCACTAGTCCGCAATGAGCAGTTCTTC. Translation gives CATSESLVRNEQFF.

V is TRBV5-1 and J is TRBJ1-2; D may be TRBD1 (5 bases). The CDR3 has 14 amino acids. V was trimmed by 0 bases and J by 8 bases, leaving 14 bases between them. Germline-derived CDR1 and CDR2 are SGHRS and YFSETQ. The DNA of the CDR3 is TGCGCCAGCAGCTTGGACCCCGGGGCCCTCGGCTACACCTTC. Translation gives CASSLDPGALGYTF.

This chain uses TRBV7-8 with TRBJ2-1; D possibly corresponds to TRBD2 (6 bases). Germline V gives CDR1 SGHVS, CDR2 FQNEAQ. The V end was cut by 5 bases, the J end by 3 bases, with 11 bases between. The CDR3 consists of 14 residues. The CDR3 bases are TGTGCCAGCAGCCCCCCGGGACTCTACAATGAGCAGTTCTTC. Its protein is CASSPPGLYNEQFF.

The CDR3 is CATSRGYTEAFF. CDR3 in DNA: TGTGCCACCAGCAGGGGGTACACTGAAGCTTTCTTT. V and J are TRBV15 and TRBJ1-1, with D uncertain. CDR3 length equals 12 residues. V shed 3 bases and J shed 3 bases, with 5 bases lying between them. The germline V gene has CDR1 LNHNV and CDR2 YYDKDF (reference sequence).

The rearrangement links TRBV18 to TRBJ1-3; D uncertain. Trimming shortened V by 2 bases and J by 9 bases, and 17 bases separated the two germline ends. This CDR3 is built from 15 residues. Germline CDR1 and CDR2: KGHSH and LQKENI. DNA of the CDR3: TGTGCCAGCTCACCAATCCCGCCTGGGATGAGCACCATATATTTT. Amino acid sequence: CASSPIPPGMSTIYF.

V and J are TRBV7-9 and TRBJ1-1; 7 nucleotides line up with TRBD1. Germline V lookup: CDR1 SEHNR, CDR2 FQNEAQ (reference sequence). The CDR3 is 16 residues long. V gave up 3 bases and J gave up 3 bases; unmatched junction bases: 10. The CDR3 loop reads CASSFWGNRGDTEAFF. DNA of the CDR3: TGTGCCAGCAGCTTTTGGGGGAACAGGGGAGACACTGAAGCTTTCTTT.

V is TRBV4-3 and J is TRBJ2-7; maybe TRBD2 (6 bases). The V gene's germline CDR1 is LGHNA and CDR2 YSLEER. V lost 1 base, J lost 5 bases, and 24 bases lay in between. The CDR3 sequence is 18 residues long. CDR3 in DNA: TGCGCCAGCAGCCAAGTGTGGGGGGTGACCAAGAAGGACCACGAGCAGTACTTC. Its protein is CASSQVWGVTKKDHEQYF.

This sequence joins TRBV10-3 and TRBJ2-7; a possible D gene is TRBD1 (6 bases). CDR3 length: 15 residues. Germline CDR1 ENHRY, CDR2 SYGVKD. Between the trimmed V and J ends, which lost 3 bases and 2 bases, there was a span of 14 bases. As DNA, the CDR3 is TGTGCCATCAGTGAAGGACAGCCTAACACCTACGAGCAGTACTTC. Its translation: CAISEGQPNTYEQYF.

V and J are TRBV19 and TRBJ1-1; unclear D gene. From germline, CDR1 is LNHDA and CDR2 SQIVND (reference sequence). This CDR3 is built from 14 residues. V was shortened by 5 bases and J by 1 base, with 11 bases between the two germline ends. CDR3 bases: TGTGCCAGTAGTCTCAGGACTGGGAACACTGAAGCTTTCTTT. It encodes CASSLRTGNTEAFF.